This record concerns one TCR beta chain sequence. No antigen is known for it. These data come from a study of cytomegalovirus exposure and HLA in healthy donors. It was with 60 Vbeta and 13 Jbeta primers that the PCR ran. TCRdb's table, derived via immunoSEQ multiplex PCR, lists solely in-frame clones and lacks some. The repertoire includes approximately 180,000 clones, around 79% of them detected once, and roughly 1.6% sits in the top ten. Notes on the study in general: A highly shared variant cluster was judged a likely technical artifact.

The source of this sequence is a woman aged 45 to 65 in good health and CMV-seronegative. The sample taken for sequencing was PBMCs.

CDR3 DNA: TGTGCCACTGGTGGTCGCGGGGGCTACGAGCAGTACTTC. Translated, it gives CATGGRGGYEQYF. This chain joins TRBV10-3 and TRBJ2-7; 7 nucleotides match TRBD2. Per germline, CDR1 ENHRY and CDR2 SYGVKD. The CDR3 is 13 amino acids. Trimming took 10 bases from V and 3 from J; bases not matched to a gene: 9.